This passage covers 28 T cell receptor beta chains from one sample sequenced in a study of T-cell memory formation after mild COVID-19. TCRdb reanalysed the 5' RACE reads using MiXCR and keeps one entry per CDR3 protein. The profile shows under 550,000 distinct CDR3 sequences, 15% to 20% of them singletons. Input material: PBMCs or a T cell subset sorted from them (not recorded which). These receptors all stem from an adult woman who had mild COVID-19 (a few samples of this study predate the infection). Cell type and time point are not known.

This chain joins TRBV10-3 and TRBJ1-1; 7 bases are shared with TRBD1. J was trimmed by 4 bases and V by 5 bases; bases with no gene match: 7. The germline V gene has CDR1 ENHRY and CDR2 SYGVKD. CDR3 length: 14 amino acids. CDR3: CAISLDREGTEAFF. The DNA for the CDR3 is TGTGCCATCAGTTTAGACAGGGAGGGCACTGAAGCTTTCTTT.

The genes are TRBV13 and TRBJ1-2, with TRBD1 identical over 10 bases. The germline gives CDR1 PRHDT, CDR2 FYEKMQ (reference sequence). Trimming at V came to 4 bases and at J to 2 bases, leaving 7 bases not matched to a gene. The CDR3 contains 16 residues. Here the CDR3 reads CASSSEGQGRNYGYTF. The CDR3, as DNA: TGTGCCAGCAGCTCCGAGGGACAGGGGAGAAACTATGGCTACACCTTC.

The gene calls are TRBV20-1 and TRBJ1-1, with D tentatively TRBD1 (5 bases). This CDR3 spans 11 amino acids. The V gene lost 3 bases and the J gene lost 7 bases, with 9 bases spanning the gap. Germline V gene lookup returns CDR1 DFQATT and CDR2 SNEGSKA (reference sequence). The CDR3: CSASSGHEAFF. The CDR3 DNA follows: TGCAGTGCTAGTTCGGGGCATGAAGCTTTCTTT.

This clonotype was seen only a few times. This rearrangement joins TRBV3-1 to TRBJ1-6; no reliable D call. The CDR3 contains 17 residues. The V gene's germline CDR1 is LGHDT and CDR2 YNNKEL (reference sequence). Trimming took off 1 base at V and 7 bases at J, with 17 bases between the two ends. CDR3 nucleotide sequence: TGTGCCAGCAGCCAAGGTGAAGGGTACTTTGGGAATTCACCCCTCCACTTT. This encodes CASSQGEGYFGNSPLHF.

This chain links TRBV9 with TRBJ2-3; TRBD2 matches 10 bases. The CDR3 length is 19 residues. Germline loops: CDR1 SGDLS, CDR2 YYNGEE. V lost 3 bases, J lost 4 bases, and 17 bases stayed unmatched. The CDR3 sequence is CASSANPFSSGSSADTQYF. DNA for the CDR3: TGTGCCAGCAGCGCGAATCCCTTCTCTAGCGGGAGCTCCGCAGATACGCAGTATTTT. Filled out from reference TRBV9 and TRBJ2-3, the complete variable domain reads DSGVTQTPKHLITATGQRVTLRCSPRSGDLSVYWYQQSLDQGLQFLIQYYNGEERAKGNILERFSAQQFPDLHSELNLSSLELGDSALYFCASSANPFSSGSSADTQYFGPGTRLTVL.

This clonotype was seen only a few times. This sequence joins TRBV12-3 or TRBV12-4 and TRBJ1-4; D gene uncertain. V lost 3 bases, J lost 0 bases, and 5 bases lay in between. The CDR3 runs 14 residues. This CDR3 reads CASSFTSTNEKLFF. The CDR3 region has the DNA TGTGCCAGCAGTTTCACCTCAACTAATGAAAAACTGTTTTTT.

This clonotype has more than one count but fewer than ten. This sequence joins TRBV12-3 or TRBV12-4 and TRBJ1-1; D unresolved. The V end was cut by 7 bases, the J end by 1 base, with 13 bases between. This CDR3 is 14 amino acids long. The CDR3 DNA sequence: TGTGCCAGCACCCTTTTTCAAACGAACACTGAAGCTTTCTTT. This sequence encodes CASTLFQTNTEAFF.

This CDR3 reads CASSARTGATNSPLHF. CDR3 nucleotides: TGTGCCAGCAGTGCTAGGACAGGGGCAACTAATTCACCCCTCCACTTT. The chain couples TRBV9 to TRBJ1-6; TRBD1 matches 9 bases. With V trimmed by 5 bases and J by 6 bases, 9 bases remained unmatched. Germline V CDR1 and CDR2: SGDLS, YYNGEE. The CDR3 spans 16 residues.

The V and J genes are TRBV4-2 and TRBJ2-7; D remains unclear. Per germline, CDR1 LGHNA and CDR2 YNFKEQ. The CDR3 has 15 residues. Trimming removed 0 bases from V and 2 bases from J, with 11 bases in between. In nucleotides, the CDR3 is TGTGCCAGCAGCCAAGATCGGACCAGACCCTACGAGCAGTACTTC. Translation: CASSQDRTRPYEQYF.

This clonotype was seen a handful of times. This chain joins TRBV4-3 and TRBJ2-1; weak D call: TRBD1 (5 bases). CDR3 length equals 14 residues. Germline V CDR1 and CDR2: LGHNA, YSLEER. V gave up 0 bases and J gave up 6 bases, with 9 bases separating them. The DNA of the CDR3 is TGCGCCAGCAGCCAAGATCAGGGCACCAATGAGCAGTTCTTC. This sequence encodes CASSQDQGTNEQFF.

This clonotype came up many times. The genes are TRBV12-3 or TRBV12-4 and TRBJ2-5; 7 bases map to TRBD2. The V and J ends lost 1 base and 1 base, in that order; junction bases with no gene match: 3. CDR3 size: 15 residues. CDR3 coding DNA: TGTGCCAGCAGTTTAGGACTAGCCGGCCAAGAGACCCAGTACTTC. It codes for CASSLGLAGQETQYF.

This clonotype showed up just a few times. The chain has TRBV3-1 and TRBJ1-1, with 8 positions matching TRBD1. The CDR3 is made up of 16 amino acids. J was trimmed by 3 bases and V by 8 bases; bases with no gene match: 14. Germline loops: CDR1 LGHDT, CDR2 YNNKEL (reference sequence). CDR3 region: CASSTRQGARDTEAFF. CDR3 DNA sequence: TGTGCCAGCTCTACCCGCCAGGGGGCAAGGGACACTGAAGCTTTCTTT.

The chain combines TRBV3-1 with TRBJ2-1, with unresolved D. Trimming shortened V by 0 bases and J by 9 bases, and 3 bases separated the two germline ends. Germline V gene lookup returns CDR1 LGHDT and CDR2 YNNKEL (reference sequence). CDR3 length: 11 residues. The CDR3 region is CASSQDFEQFF. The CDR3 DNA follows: TGTGCCAGCAGCCAAGACTTTGAGCAGTTCTTC.

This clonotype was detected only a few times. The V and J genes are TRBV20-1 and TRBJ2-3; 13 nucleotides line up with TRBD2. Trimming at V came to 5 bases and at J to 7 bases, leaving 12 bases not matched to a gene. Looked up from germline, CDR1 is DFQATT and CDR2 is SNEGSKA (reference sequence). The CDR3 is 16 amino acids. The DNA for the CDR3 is TGCAGTGCTCCCGGACTAGCGGGGGCCCGGGGGAATACGCAGTATTTT. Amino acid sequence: CSAPGLAGARGNTQYF.

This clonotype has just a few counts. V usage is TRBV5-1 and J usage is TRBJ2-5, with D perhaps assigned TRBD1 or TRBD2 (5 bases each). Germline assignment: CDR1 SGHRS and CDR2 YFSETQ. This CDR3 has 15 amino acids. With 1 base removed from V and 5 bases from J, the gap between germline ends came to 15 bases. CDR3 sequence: CASSLPGPAGETQYF. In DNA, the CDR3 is TGCGCCAGCAGCTTGCCGGGACCAGCAGGGGAGACCCAGTACTTC.

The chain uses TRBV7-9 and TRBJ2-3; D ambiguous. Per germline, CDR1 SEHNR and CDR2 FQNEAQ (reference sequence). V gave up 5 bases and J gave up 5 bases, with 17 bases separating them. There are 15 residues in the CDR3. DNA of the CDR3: TGTGCCAGCAGCCCCGACCTGAAGTGGGGAGATACGCAGTATTTT. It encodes CASSPDLKWGDTQYF. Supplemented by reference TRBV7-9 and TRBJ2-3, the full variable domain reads DTGVSQNPRHKITKRGQNVTFRCDPISEHNRLYWYRQTLGQGPEFLTYFQNEAQLEKSRLLSDRFSAERPKGSFSTLEIQRTEQGDSAMYLCASSPDLKWGDTQYFGPGTRLTVL.

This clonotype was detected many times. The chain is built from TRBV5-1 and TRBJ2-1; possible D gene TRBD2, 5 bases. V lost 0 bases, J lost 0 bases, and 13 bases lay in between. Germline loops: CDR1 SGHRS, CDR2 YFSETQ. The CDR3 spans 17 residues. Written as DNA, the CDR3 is TGCGCCAGCAGCTTGGAAGGGTCGGGGAGCTCCTACAATGAGCAGTTCTTC. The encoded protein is CASSLEGSGSSYNEQFF. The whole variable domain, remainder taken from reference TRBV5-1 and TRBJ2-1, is KAGVTQTPRYLIKTRGQQVTLSCSPISGHRSVSWYQQTPGQGLQFLFEYFSETQRNKGNFPGRFSGRQFSNSRSEMNVSTLELGDSALYLCASSLEGSGSSYNEQFFGPGTRLTVL.

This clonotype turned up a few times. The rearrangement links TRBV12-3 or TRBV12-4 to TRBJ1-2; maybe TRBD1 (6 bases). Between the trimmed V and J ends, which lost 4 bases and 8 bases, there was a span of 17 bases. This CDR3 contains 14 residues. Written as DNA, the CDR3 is TGTGCCAGCAGTTCTCCTAGGGGGGCGGAGGGCTACACCTTC. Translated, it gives CASSSPRGAEGYTF.

The CDR3 protein is CASSVIPTPRTDTQYF. The CDR3 DNA reads as TGTGCCAGCAGTGTTATTCCTACCCCGCGCACAGATACGCAGTATTTT. V is TRBV2 and J is TRBJ2-3; D unclear. Trimming shortened V by 4 bases and J by 1 base, and 15 bases separated the two germline ends. Germline V gives CDR1 SNHLY, CDR2 FYNNEI. There are 16 residues in the CDR3.

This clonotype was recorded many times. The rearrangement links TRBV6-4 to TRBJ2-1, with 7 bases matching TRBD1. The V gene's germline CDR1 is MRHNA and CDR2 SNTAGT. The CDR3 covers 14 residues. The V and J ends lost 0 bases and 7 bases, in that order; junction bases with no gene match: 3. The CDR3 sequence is CASSDSGGRNEQFF. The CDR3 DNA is TGTGCCAGCAGTGACTCAGGGGGCAGGAATGAGCAGTTCTTC.

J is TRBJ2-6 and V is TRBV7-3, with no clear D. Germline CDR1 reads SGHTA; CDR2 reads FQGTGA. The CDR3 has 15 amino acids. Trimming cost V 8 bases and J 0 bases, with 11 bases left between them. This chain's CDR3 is CASSGGSSGANVLTF. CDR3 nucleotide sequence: TGTGCCAGCTCTGGTGGCAGCTCTGGGGCCAACGTCCTGACTTTC.

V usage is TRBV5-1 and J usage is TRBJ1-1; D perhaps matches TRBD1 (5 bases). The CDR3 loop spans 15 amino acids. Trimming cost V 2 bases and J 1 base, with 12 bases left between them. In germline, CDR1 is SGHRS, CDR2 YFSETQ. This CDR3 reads CASSLGTMKNTEAFF. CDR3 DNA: TGCGCCAGCAGCTTAGGGACGATGAAGAACACTGAAGCTTTCTTT.

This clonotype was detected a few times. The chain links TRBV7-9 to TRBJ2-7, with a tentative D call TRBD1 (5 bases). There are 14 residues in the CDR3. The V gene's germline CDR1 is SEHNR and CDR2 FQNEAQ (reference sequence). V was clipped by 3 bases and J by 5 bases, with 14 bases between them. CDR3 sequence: CASSFRLGRDEQYF. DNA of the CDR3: TGTGCCAGCAGCTTTAGATTGGGCAGGGACGAGCAGTACTTC.

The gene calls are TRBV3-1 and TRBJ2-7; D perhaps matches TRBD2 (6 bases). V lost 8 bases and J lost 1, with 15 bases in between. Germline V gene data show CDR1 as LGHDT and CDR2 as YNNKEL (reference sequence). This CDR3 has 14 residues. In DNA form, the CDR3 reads TGTGCCAGCGGGGGGTCGTTGACTTCCTACGAGCAGTACTTC. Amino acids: CASGGSLTSYEQYF.

CDR3 nucleotides: TGTGCCAGCAGCTTAGCGGGGATAGATAATCAGCCCCAGCATTTT. This codes for CASSLAGIDNQPQHF. The J gene is TRBJ1-5, the V gene TRBV7-2, with D hard to call. The V gene's germline CDR1 is SGHTA and CDR2 FQGNSA. CDR3 size: 15 residues. The ends were cut back, 0 bases at V and 4 bases at J, with 10 bases in the middle.

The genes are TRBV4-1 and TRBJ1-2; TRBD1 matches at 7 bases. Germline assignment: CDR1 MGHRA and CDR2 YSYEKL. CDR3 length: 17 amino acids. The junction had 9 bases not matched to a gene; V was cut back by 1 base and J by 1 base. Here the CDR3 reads CASSQGPAGQFNYGYTF. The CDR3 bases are TGCGCCAGCAGCCAAGGTCCAGCGGGACAGTTTAACTATGGCTACACCTTC.

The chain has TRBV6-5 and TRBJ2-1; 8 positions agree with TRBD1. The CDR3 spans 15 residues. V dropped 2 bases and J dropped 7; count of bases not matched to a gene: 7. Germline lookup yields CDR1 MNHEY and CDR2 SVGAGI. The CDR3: CASSYRDRGGNEQFF. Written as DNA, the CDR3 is TGTGCCAGCAGTTACCGTGACAGGGGCGGGAATGAGCAGTTCTTC.

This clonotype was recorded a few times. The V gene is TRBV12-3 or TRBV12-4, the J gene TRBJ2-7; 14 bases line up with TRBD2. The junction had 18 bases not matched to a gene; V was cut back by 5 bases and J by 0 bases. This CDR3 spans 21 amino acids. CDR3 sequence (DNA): TGTGCCAGCAGTCTTTTCCCCATAAGGGGACTAGCGGGAGCCCACTCCTACGAGCAGTACTTC. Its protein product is CASSLFPIRGLAGAHSYEQYF.